The 19 T cell receptor beta chains listed next were all sequenced from one sample in a study of blood T cell repertoires in COVID-19. Sequencing used immunoSEQ multiplex PCR; TCRdb keeps in-frame clones, though not all of them. The sample lists some 290,000 clones, about 88% occurring once. Sequenced: peripheral blood. The receptors were sampled from a man in his late teens or twenties with active or convalescent COVID-19.

This clone was seen once. The chain uses TRBV12-3 or TRBV12-4 and TRBJ1-5, with D possibly matching TRBD1 (5 bases). The CDR3 runs to 12 residues. Trimming removed 7 bases at V and 4 bases at J, with 8 bases between. CDR3 nucleotides: TGTGCCAGCATGAAGGGGAATCAGCCCCAGCATTTT. As protein: CASMKGNQPQHF.

At least ten counts were recorded for this clone. This chain joins TRBV30 and TRBJ2-2, with 11 nucleotides matching TRBD2. The ends lost 1 base at V and 4 bases at J; junction bases unmatched: 17. This CDR3 comprises 20 residues. CDR1 is GTSNPN and CDR2 is SVGIG in the germline V gene (reference sequence). Here the CDR3 DNA reads TGTGCCTGGAGTGACTTTGTAGCGGGAGGGCCAGAGGGGCTCACCGGGGAGCTGTTTTTT. Encoded protein: CAWSDFVAGGPEGLTGELFF.

V usage is TRBV5-5 and J usage is TRBJ1-3; perhaps TRBD1 as D (5 bases). CDR1 and CDR2 (germline): SGHKS, YYEKEE (reference sequence). V lost 0 bases, J lost 4 bases, and 11 bases lay in between. This CDR3 region has 15 residues. This CDR3 reads CASSLAPGSGNTIYF. DNA for the CDR3: TGTGCCAGCAGCTTGGCCCCAGGGTCAGGAAACACCATATATTTT.

This sequence joins TRBV5-8 and TRBJ1-6; 7 positions match TRBD1. The ends lost 2 bases at V and 4 bases at J; junction bases unmatched: 6. Germline lookup yields CDR1 SGHTS and CDR2 YDEGEE. The length of the CDR3 is 16 residues. The CDR3 DNA sequence: TGTGCCAGCAGCTTTCTACGGGACAGTTATAATTCACCCCTCCACTTT. Translation: CASSFLRDSYNSPLHF.

The J gene is TRBJ1-4, the V gene TRBV6-6; no reliable D call. The germline V and J ends were trimmed by 0 bases and 3 bases, with 8 bases remaining between them. Germline CDR1 reads MNHNY; CDR2 reads SVGAGI (reference sequence). The CDR3 runs to 15 residues. The CDR3 nucleotides are TGTGCCAGCAGTTACTCGTCTATGGCTAATGAAAAACTGTTTTTT. Translating gives CASSYSSMANEKLFF.

The chain has TRBV6-5 and TRBJ2-7, with D perhaps matching TRBD1 (6 bases). The germline gives CDR1 MNHEY, CDR2 SVGAGI. CDR3 length: 15 amino acids. V was clipped by 4 bases and J by 3 bases, with 16 bases between them. CDR3 DNA sequence: TGTGCCAGCAGTTCTCCGTCGACAGGAATCTACGAGCAGTACTTC. It encodes CASSSPSTGIYEQYF.

This rearrangement joins TRBV28 to TRBJ1-1; 7 nucleotides agree with TRBD1. Germline CDR1 is MDHEN and CDR2 is SYDVKM. J lost 1 base, V lost 7 bases, and 6 bases had no gene match. CDR3 length equals 14 residues. The CDR3 reads CASKTGQRNTEAFF. DNA of the CDR3: TGTGCCAGCAAAACGGGACAGAGGAACACTGAAGCTTTCTTT.

V is TRBV14 and J is TRBJ1-6, with 11 bases aligning to TRBD1. V lost 4 bases to trimming and J lost 10 bases; unmatched junction nucleotides: 0. Germline assignment: CDR1 SGHDN and CDR2 FVKESK. There are 13 residues in the CDR3. The CDR3 DNA is TGTGCCAGCAGCCGGGACAGGGGGTCACCCCTCCACTTT. Protein sequence: CASSRDRGSPLHF.

As concerns this clone: This same CDR3 is encoded by further DNA sequences in the sample. The V call is TRBV28, the J call TRBJ2-7, with D perhaps matching TRBD1 (5 bases). The V end was cut by 4 bases, the J end by 4 bases, with 8 bases between. Germline loops: CDR1 MDHEN, CDR2 SYDVKM. This CDR3 region has 12 residues. CDR3 bases: TGTGCCAGCAGTTCTGACAGTTACGAGCAGTACTTC. The encoded protein is CASSSDSYEQYF.

The gene calls are TRBV4-1 and TRBJ2-7; D possibly corresponds to TRBD1 (6 bases). CDR3 size: 16 residues. Trimming shortened V by 0 bases and J by 2 bases, and 14 bases separated the two germline ends. In germline, CDR1 is MGHRA, CDR2 YSYEKL. Written as DNA, the CDR3 is TGCGCCAGCAGCCAAGATTTTAGGACAGCTCCCTACGAGCAGTACTTC. This codes for CASSQDFRTAPYEQYF.

The chain links TRBV2 to TRBJ1-4; D is unresolved. Germline CDR1 is SNHLY and CDR2 is FYNNEI. This CDR3 contains 15 residues. Trimming removed 3 bases at V and 7 bases at J, with 15 bases between. The CDR3: CASSDPSGPGEKLFF. The DNA of the CDR3 is TGTGCCAGCAGTGACCCGAGCGGTCCCGGTGAAAAACTGTTTTTT. The whole variable domain, filled in from reference TRBV2 and TRBJ1-4, reads EPEVTQTPSHQVTQMGQEVILRCVPISNHLYFYWYRQILGQKVEFLVSFYNNEISEKSEIFDDQFSVERPDGSNFTLKIRSTKLEDSAMYFCASSDPSGPGEKLFFGSGTQLSVL.

The V call is TRBV30, the J call TRBJ1-4; 8 bases are a match to TRBD1. J gave up 6 bases and V 2 bases, and 2 bases lay outside the gene matches. Germline V gene sequence: CDR1 GTSNPN, CDR2 SVGIG (reference sequence). The CDR3 runs 13 residues. The CDR3 loop reads CAWSLTGDEKLFF. The CDR3 DNA follows: TGTGCCTGGAGTTTGACAGGGGATGAAAAACTGTTTTTT.

The V and J genes are TRBV7-9 and TRBJ2-1, with TRBD1 matching over 10 bases. The germline V gene has CDR1 SEHNR and CDR2 FQNEAQ (reference sequence). The CDR3 contains 13 residues. Trimming took 8 bases from V and 5 from J; bases not matched to a gene: 3. CDR3 sequence: CASGQGGNNEQFF. The CDR3 DNA reads as TGTGCCAGCGGACAGGGGGGGAACAATGAGCAGTTCTTC.

This clone was picked up a small number of times. The J gene is TRBJ2-2, the V gene TRBV29-1, with 13 positions matching TRBD2. The J segment lost 6 bases and the V segment lost 5 bases, leaving 6 bases of the junction unmatched. The CDR3 is 15 amino acids. Germline assignment: CDR1 SQVTM and CDR2 ANQGSEA. The CDR3 reads CSVRLAGGEAGELFF. In DNA form, the CDR3 reads TGCAGCGTTCGACTAGCGGGGGGCGAGGCCGGGGAGCTGTTTTTT.

This clone has only a few counts. The chain couples TRBV11-1 to TRBJ1-1; TRBD1 matches 7 bases. The CDR3 is 14 residues long. CDR1 is SGHAT and CDR2 is FQDESV in the germline V gene (reference sequence). After removal of 5 bases from V and 5 bases from J, the junction contained 8 bases not matched to a gene. This CDR3 is CASSPQGRNTEAFF. The CDR3 coding sequence is TGTGCCAGCAGCCCACAGGGGAGGAATACTGAAGCTTTCTTT.

This clone appeared once. J is TRBJ1-6 and V is TRBV5-4; D is unresolved. V was clipped by 2 bases and J by 9 bases, with 12 bases between them. Germline loops: CDR1 SGHNT, CDR2 YYREEE (reference sequence). This CDR3 has 14 amino acids. CDR3 protein: CASSFREGSSPLHF. The CDR3, as DNA: TGTGCCAGCAGCTTTCGGGAGGGAAGTTCACCCCTCCACTTT.

J is TRBJ2-3 and V is TRBV24-1; unclear D gene. Germline V lookup: CDR1 KGHDR, CDR2 SFDVKD. The CDR3 contains 14 residues. V was shortened by 0 bases and J by 5 bases, with 8 bases between the two germline ends. CDR3 residues: CATSDLPPGDTQYF. The CDR3 DNA sequence: TGTGCCACCAGTGATTTGCCCCCCGGAGATACGCAGTATTTT.

The chain employs TRBV19 and TRBJ2-5; 11 nucleotides align to TRBD1. Unmatched junction bases numbered 5, after V lost 5 bases and J lost 3 bases. The V gene's germline CDR1 is LNHDA and CDR2 SQIVND (reference sequence). The CDR3 extends over 15 amino acids. CDR3 region: CASSLGQGVEETQYF. CDR3 sequence (DNA): TGTGCCAGTAGTTTGGGACAGGGGGTAGAAGAGACCCAGTACTTC. Drawing the rest from reference TRBV19 and TRBJ2-5, the complete variable domain is DGGITQSPKYLFRKEGQNVTLSCEQNLNHDAMYWYRQDPGQGLRLIYYSQIVNDFQKGDIAEGYSVSREKKESFPLTVTSAQKNPTAFYLCASSLGQGVEETQYFGPGTRLLVL.

The rearrangement uses TRBV27 and TRBJ1-1; no definite D call. The CDR3 runs 14 residues. Deletions cut 8 bases from V and 1 base from J, with 14 bases between. CDR1 and CDR2 (germline): MNHEY, SMNVEV (reference sequence). In DNA, the CDR3 is TGTGCCAGCCACCCCTGGGCGGGGAACACTGAAGCTTTCTTT. It translates to CASHPWAGNTEAFF.